This TCR beta chain appears in the sequencing data of a study of CD8 T cells in Susac syndrome. The CDR3 loop spans 15 amino acids. The V and J ends lost 2 bases and 1 base, in that order; junction bases with no gene match: 3. CDR1 is MNHEY, CDR2 SVGAGI, per germline. With random hexamers, reverse transcription was performed on about 0.5 to 1 ug of RNA. TCRdb passed the immunoSEQ multiplex PCR reads through MiXCR, listing each CDR3 protein once. The table includes 75,000 or so distinct CDR3 sequences, 94% detected once. Patients with Susac syndrome fulfilled recently defined diagnostic criteria for definite or probable disease. The authors negatively isolated CD8+ and CD4+ T cells and FACS-enriched TEMRA cells.

What was sequenced was CD8+ T cells from PBMCs. This clonotype originated in a human donor with Susac syndrome. The gene calls are TRBV6-5 and TRBJ2-7, with 9 bases aligning to TRBD1. CDR3 in amino acids: CASSYQGTGSYEQYF. The CDR3 coding sequence is TGTGCCAGCAGTTACCAGGGGACAGGGTCCTACGAGCAGTACTTC.